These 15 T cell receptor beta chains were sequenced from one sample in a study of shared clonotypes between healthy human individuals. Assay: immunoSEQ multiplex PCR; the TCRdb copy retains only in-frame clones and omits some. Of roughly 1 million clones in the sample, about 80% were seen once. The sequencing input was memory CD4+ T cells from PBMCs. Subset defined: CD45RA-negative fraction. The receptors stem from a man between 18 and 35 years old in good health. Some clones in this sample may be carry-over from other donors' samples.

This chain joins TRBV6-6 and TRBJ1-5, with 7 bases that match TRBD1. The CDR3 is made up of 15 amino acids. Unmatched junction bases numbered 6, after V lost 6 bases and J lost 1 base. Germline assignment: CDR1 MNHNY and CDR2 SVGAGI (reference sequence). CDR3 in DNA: TGTGCCAGCAGACCCCAGGGGGGAAGCAATCAGCCCCAGCATTTT. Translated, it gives CASRPQGGSNQPQHF.

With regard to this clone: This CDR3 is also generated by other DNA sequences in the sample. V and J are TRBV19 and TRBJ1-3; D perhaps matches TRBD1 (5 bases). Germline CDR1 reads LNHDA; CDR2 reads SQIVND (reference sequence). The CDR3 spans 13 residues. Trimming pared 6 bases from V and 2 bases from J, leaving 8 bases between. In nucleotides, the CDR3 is TGTGCCAGTAGAGGGACGGCTGGAAACACCATATATTTT. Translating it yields CASRGTAGNTIYF.

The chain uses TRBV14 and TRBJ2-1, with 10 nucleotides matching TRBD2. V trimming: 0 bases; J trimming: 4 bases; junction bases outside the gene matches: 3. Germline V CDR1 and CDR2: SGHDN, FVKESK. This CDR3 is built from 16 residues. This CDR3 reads CASSQELAGRYNEQFF. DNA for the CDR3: TGTGCCAGCAGCCAAGAACTAGCGGGAAGATACAATGAGCAGTTCTTC.

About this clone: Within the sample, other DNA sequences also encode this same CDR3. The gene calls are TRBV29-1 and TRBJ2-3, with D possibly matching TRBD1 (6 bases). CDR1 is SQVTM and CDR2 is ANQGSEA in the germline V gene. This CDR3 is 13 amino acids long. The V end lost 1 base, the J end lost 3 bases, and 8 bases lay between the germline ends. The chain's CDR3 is CSVEGQGTDTQYF. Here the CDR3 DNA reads TGCAGCGTTGAAGGTCAGGGGACAGATACGCAGTATTTT.

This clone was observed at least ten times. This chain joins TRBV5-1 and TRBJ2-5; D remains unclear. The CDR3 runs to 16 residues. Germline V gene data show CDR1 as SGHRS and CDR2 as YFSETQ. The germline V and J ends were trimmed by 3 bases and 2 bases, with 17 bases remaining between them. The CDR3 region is CASSYRAHQDQETQYF. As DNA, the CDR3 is TGCGCCAGCAGCTACCGGGCCCACCAGGATCAAGAGACCCAGTACTTC.

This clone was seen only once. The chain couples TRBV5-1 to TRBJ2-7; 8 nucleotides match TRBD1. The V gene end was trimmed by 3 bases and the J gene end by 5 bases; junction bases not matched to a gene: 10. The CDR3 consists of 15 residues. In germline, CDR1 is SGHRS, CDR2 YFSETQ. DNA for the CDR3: TGCGCCAGCAGCTGGGCTTGGACAGGGAACGACGAGCAGTACTTC. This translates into CASSWAWTGNDEQYF.

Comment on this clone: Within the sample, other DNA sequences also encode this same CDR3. The CDR3 region is CASSPGQGNTEAFF. CDR3 nucleotide sequence: TGTGCCAGTAGCCCGGGACAGGGGAACACTGAAGCTTTCTTT. The V gene is TRBV19, the J gene TRBJ1-1; 9 nucleotides align to TRBD1. The germline V gene encodes CDR1 LNHDA and CDR2 SQIVND (reference sequence). The CDR3 totals 14 residues. The V segment lost 6 bases and the J segment 1 base; nucleotides outside the gene matches: 3.

The CDR3 loop is CASRPQPDYNEQFF. The CDR3 coding sequence is TGTGCCAGCAGACCGCAACCCGACTACAATGAGCAGTTCTTC. V is TRBV6-1 and J is TRBJ2-1; D gene ambiguous. Germline V gene sequence: CDR1 MNHNS, CDR2 SASEGT. V was pared by 6 bases and J by 3 bases, with 12 bases between. The CDR3 covers 14 residues.

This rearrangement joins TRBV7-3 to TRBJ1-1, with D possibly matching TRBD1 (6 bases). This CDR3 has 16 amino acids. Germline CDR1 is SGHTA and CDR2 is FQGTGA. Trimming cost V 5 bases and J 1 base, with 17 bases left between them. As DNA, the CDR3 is TGTGCCAGCAGCCTACTGGGGGTACAGGGGAACACTGAAGCTTTCTTT. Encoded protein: CASSLLGVQGNTEAFF. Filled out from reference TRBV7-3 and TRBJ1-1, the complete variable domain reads GAGVSQTPSNKVTEKGKYVELRCDPISGHTALYWYRQSLGQGPEFLIYFQGTGAADDSGLPNDRFFAVRPEGSVSTLKIQRTERGDSAVYLCASSLLGVQGNTEAFFGQGTRLTVV.

This CDR3 is CASSQASGMGGGTDTQYF. The CDR3 region has the DNA TGCGCCAGCAGCCAAGCTAGCGGGATGGGAGGTGGCACAGATACGCAGTATTTT. The chain uses TRBV4-3 and TRBJ2-3; 9 bases match TRBD2. V shed 1 base and J 1 base; nucleotides not matched to a gene: 9. Looked up from germline, CDR1 is LGHNA and CDR2 is YSLEER. The CDR3 has 18 residues.

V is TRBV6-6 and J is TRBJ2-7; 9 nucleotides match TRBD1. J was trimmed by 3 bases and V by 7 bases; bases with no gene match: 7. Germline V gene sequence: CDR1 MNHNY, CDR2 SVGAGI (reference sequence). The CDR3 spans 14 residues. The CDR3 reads CASNGQGFFYEQYF. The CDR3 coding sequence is TGTGCCAGCAATGGACAGGGGTTTTTCTACGAGCAGTACTTC.

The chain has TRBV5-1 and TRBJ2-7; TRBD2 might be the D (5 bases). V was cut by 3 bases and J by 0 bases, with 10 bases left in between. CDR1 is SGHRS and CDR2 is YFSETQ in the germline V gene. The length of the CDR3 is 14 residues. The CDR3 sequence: CASSSAGSSYEQYF. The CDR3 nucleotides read TGCGCCAGCAGCTCGGCTGGGAGCTCCTACGAGCAGTACTTC.

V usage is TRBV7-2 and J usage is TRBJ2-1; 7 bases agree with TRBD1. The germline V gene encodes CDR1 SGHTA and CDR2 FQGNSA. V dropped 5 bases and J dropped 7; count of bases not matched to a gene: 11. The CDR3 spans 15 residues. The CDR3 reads CASSPTTGWGNEQFF. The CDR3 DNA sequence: TGTGCCAGCAGCCCAACGACAGGGTGGGGGAATGAGCAGTTCTTC.

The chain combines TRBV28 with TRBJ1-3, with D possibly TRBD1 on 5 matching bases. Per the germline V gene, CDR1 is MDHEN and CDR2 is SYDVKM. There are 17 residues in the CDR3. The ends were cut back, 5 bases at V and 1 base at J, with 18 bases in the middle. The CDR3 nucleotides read TGTGCCAGCAGTCCGTTGCGGGGGGGAAAGTCTGGAAACACCATATATTTT. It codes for CASSPLRGGKSGNTIYF. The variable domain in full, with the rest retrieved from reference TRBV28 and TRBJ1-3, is DVKVTQSSRYLVKRTGEKVFLECVQDMDHENMFWYRQDPGLGLRLIYFSYDVKMKEKGDIPEGYSVSREKKERFSLILESASTNQTSMYLCASSPLRGGKSGNTIYFGEGSWLTVV.

As DNA, the CDR3 is TGTGCCAGCACCCCGACAGGGGCTAACTCTGGAAACACCATATATTTT. Protein: CASTPTGANSGNTIYF. The chain combines TRBV28 with TRBJ1-3, with TRBD1 matching 8 bases. The J segment lost 0 bases and the V segment lost 7 bases, leaving 8 bases of the junction unmatched. The germline gives CDR1 MDHEN, CDR2 SYDVKM. CDR3 length: 16 residues.